This T cell receptor beta chain originates from a study of cytomegalovirus exposure and HLA in healthy donors. The CDR3 is 12 amino acids. Trimming pared 3 bases from V and 6 bases from J, leaving 6 bases between. Germline lookup yields CDR1 MDHEN and CDR2 SYDVKM. Note on this clone: Different DNA sequences within this sample yield the same CDR3.

The PCR employed 60 Vbeta primers together with 13 Jbeta primers. The method was immunoSEQ multiplex PCR; TCRdb's version includes in-frame clones alone and lacks a portion of them. The table records more than 100,000 clones, under 90% of them present only once. The clonotype comes from a female donor in good health and CMV-seropositive. Source material: PBMCs. The chain combines TRBV28 with TRBJ1-5; D unresolved. CDR3 in amino acids: CASSFSGQPQHF. Here the CDR3 DNA reads TGTGCCAGCAGTTTCTCGGGTCAGCCCCAGCATTTT.